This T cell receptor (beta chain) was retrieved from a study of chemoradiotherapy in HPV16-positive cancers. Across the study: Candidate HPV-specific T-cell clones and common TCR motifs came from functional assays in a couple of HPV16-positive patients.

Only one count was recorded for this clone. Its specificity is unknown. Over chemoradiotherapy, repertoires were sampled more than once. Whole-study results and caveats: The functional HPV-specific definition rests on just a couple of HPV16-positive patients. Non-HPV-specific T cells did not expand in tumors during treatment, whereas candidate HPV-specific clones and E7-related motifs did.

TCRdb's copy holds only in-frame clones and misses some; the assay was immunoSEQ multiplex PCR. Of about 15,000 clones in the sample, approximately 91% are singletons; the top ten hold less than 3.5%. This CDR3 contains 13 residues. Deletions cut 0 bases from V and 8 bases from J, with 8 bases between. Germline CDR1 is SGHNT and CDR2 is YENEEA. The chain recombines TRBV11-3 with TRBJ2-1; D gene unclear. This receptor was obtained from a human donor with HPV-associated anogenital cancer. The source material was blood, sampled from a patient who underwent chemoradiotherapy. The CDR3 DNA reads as TGTGCCAGCAGCTTAGAGTCGGGTCATGAGCAGTTCTTC. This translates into CASSLESGHEQFF.